Listed here are 25 T cell receptor beta chains from one sample, sequenced in a study of blood T cells in healthy people across ages. The second PCR ran 7 to 11 cycles with a sample-barcoded 5' primer and J-beta primers. TCRdb called the 5' RACE reads again in MiXCR, with one record for every CDR3 protein. The table has over 500,000 distinct CDR3 sequences, about 26% seen once. The sample also formed part of further work on T cells of mothers and their children.

The sequencing input was blood. These receptors all come from a boy aged 2 to 10 in good health.

A few counts support this clonotype. The V gene is TRBV30, the J gene TRBJ1-2, with a weak D call TRBD1 (6 bases). This CDR3 comprises 11 residues. The V gene's germline CDR1 is GTSNPN and CDR2 SVGIG (reference sequence). Trimming took 3 bases from V and 7 from J, leaving 9 bases between them. The CDR3 is CAWRWGLGYTF. CDR3 nucleotides: TGTGCCTGGAGGTGGGGGCTTGGCTACACCTTC.

This clonotype was detected only a few times. The V call is TRBV12-3 or TRBV12-4, the J call TRBJ1-2; D ambiguous. The CDR3 covers 12 residues. V was cut by 4 bases and J by 8 bases, with 11 bases left in between. Written as DNA, the CDR3 is TGTGCCAGCAGTTCCCCCCCGTCGGGCTACACCTTC. It translates to CASSSPPSGYTF.

This clonotype has ten or more counts. A read error may produce the germline difference seen at one junction end. CDR3 in DNA: TGTGCCAGCAGCCAGGACAGGGGGGGGGAGACCCAGTACTTC. Its protein product is CASSQDRGGETQYF. The V gene is TRBV4-3, the J gene TRBJ2-5; 10 positions agree with TRBD1. The CDR3 is 14 residues long. Germline V CDR1 and CDR2: LGHNA, YSLEER.

This clonotype was seen a handful of times. This chain uses TRBV27 with TRBJ1-4; TRBD1 is a possible D gene (5 bases). Trimming removed 3 bases at V and 0 bases at J, with 17 bases between. The CDR3 runs 18 residues. Germline V gene sequence: CDR1 MNHEY, CDR2 SMNVEV (reference sequence). The CDR3, as DNA: TGTGCCAGCAGTTTCCTTCCCGGGGGGGGACCAACTAATGAAAAACTGTTTTTT. It codes for CASSFLPGGGPTNEKLFF.

The V gene is TRBV7-9, the J gene TRBJ1-4; D may be TRBD1 (6 bases). The germline CDR1 and CDR2 sequences are SEHNR and FQNEAQ (reference sequence). The CDR3 covers 14 residues. V lost 3 bases, J lost 5 bases, and 10 bases lay in between. The CDR3 DNA reads as TGTGCCAGCAGCTTGACAGGCCCCAATGAAAAACTGTTTTTT. This encodes CASSLTGPNEKLFF.

The rearrangement links TRBV14 to TRBJ2-7; tentatively, D is TRBD1 or TRBD2 (5 bases each). V lost 4 bases to trimming and J lost 0 bases, with 10 bases between them. CDR3 size: 14 residues. Germline-derived CDR1 and CDR2 are SGHDN and FVKESK. CDR3 sequence: CASSLPGPSYEQYF. DNA for the CDR3: TGTGCCAGCAGCCTGCCGGGGCCCTCCTACGAGCAGTACTTC.

On this clonotype itself: One end of the junction varies from germline; a read error may be responsible. This chain connects TRBV6-2 or TRBV6-3 to TRBJ1-1; 9 bases are shared with TRBD1. The CDR3 sequence is 14 residues long. The V gene's germline CDR1 is MNHEY and CDR2 SVGEGT. This CDR3 reads CATGKTGGNTGAFF. The CDR3 bases are TGTGCCACCGGAAAGACAGGGGGGAACACTGGAGCTTTCTTT.

The chain joins TRBV3-1 to TRBJ1-1, with 8 bases that match TRBD1. Per the germline V gene, CDR1 is LGHDT and CDR2 is YNNKEL (reference sequence). V shed 8 bases and J 4 bases; nucleotides not matched to a gene: 3. This CDR3 is 12 amino acids long. The CDR3, as DNA: TGTGCCAGCTCAGGGGGCAGCACTGAAGCTTTCTTT. This gives the protein CASSGGSTEAFF.

The chain is built from TRBV15 and TRBJ2-5; 7 positions match TRBD2. The CDR3 runs 13 residues. J was trimmed by 7 bases and V by 3 bases; bases with no gene match: 5. Germline CDR1 and CDR2: LNHNV and YYDKDF (reference sequence). The CDR3 spells CATSSGLVVTQYF. The CDR3 nucleotides are TGTGCCACCAGCAGCGGACTAGTGGTGACCCAGTACTTC.

This CDR3 is CASSLSAREQYF. CDR3 bases: TGTGCCAGCAGCCTTAGCGCGAGGGAGCAGTACTTC. The chain links TRBV7-2 to TRBJ2-7, with D maybe TRBD2 (5 bases). V was clipped by 5 bases and J by 7 bases, with 12 bases between them. Looked up from germline, CDR1 is SGHTA and CDR2 is FQGNSA. The CDR3 sequence is 12 residues long.

This clonotype was found a few times. The J gene is TRBJ2-5, the V gene TRBV9; 7 positions match TRBD1. The J call may be incorrect, as the DNA end agrees better with TRBJ2-1. The CDR3 is 15 amino acids. Germline CDR1 is SGDLS and CDR2 is YYNGEE. The CDR3 DNA is TGTGCCAGCAGCGTGACGGGACAGCCGTACAATGAGCAGTTCTTC. It codes for CASSVTGQPYNEQFF.

This clonotype has more than one count but fewer than ten. This chain links TRBV6-5 with TRBJ2-7; 7 bases fit TRBD1. The junction had 8 bases not matched to a gene; V was cut back by 4 bases and J by 5 bases. Germline lookup yields CDR1 MNHEY and CDR2 SVGAGI. CDR3 length: 14 amino acids. CDR3 nucleotides: TGTGCCAGCAGTTCCCGACAGGGAAGAAACGAGCAGTACTTC. Translating gives CASSSRQGRNEQYF.

The sample holds a few counts of this clonotype. J is TRBJ1-2 and V is TRBV7-9; no clear D gene. The CDR3 sequence is 14 residues long. V shed 5 bases and J shed 5 bases, with 15 bases lying between them. From germline, CDR1 is SEHNR and CDR2 FQNEAQ (reference sequence). Written as DNA, the CDR3 is TGTGCCAGCAGCACCCTCCCAGCTTATTATGGCTACACCTTC. Its translation: CASSTLPAYYGYTF.

The DNA for the CDR3 is TGTGCCAGCTCACCACGAAGCTGGGACGGACTGTTTTTT. Residues: CASSPRSWDGLFF. This chain links TRBV18 with TRBJ1-4; maybe TRBD1 (5 bases). There are 13 residues in the CDR3. Between the trimmed V and J ends, which lost 1 base and 13 bases, there was a span of 13 bases. Germline V CDR1 and CDR2: KGHSH, LQKENI.

V usage is TRBV14 and J usage is TRBJ2-3; 9 bases line up with TRBD2. This CDR3 has 17 amino acids. Germline V gene sequence: CDR1 SGHDN, CDR2 FVKESK. V trimming: 2 bases; J trimming: 5 bases; junction bases outside the gene matches: 11. For the CDR3, the DNA is TGTGCCAGCAGCCAACCTAGCGGGACCCCCTTAGGAGATACGCAGTATTTT. This sequence encodes CASSQPSGTPLGDTQYF.

The V call is TRBV19, the J call TRBJ2-7; possibly TRBD1 or TRBD2 for D (5 bases each). V dropped 5 bases and J dropped 2 bases, with 13 bases sitting between them. Germline loops: CDR1 LNHDA, CDR2 SQIVND (reference sequence). This CDR3 comprises 14 residues. CDR3 region: CASSLRAGTYEQYF. DNA of the CDR3: TGTGCCAGTAGTCTGCGGGCAGGGACCTACGAGCAGTACTTC.

This clonotype was observed a few times. This chain connects TRBV12-3 or TRBV12-4 to TRBJ1-1, with TRBD1 as a possible D gene (6 bases). The germline V and J ends were trimmed by 8 bases and 5 bases, with 18 bases remaining between them. This CDR3 has 14 residues. CDR3 sequence: CASGPPGAWTEAFF. The DNA of the CDR3 is TGTGCCAGCGGCCCTCCGGGGGCATGGACTGAAGCTTTCTTT.

CDR3 in amino acids: CASSPPDRSPNTGELFF. In DNA form, the CDR3 reads TGTGCCAGCTCACCACCGGACCGTAGCCCTAACACCGGGGAGCTGTTTTTT. The chain uses TRBV18 and TRBJ2-2; D is unclear. The ends were cut back, 0 bases at V and 2 bases at J, with 13 bases in the middle. The CDR3 spans 17 residues. Germline-derived CDR1 and CDR2 are KGHSH and LQKENI.

This clonotype was counted only a few times. The gene calls are TRBV6-5 and TRBJ1-4, with TRBD1 matching over 8 bases. The CDR3 length is 15 residues. V trimming: 3 bases; J trimming: 8 bases; junction bases outside the gene matches: 8. Germline V gives CDR1 MNHEY, CDR2 SVGAGI. CDR3 DNA: TGTGCCAGCAGTTATAGGGGGACAGGTGGAGAAAAACTGTTTTTT. It codes for CASSYRGTGGEKLFF.

This clonotype turned up a few times. The chain has TRBV6-6 and TRBJ1-6, with 11 bases that match TRBD1. V shed 7 bases and J 9 bases; nucleotides not matched to a gene: 11. The CDR3 has 16 amino acids. Looked up from germline, CDR1 is MNHNY and CDR2 is SVGAGI (reference sequence). CDR3 bases: TGTGCCAGCACCGATCCCTCAGGGACAGGGGGTTCACCCCTCCACTTT. Residues: CASTDPSGTGGSPLHF.

This clonotype was counted ten times or more. The chain couples TRBV28 to TRBJ1-5; a weak D match, TRBD1 (5 bases). Between the trimmed V and J ends, which lost 6 bases and 5 bases, there was a span of 17 bases. Germline values: CDR1 MDHEN, CDR2 SYDVKM. The CDR3 covers 15 residues. The CDR3 here is CASSDSWDLHQPQHF. CDR3 DNA: TGTGCCAGCAGCGATAGTTGGGACCTCCATCAGCCCCAGCATTTT.

This sequence joins TRBV7-2 and TRBJ2-5, with 7 bases fitting TRBD2. From germline, CDR1 is SGHTA and CDR2 FQGNSA. The CDR3 runs 14 residues. The junction had 8 bases not matched to a gene; V was cut back by 1 base and J by 9 bases. Written as DNA, the CDR3 is TGTGCCAGCAGCTTAGGACTAAGCGGGGAGGCCCAGTACTTC. Protein: CASSLGLSGEAQYF.

The V gene is TRBV19, the J gene TRBJ2-7, with 14 nucleotides matching TRBD2. CDR1 is LNHDA, CDR2 SQIVND, per germline (reference sequence). The CDR3 is 15 residues long. Trimming removed 6 bases from V and 4 bases from J; junction bases left unmatched: 5. CDR3 nucleotide sequence: TGTGCCAGTAGCGAGGGACTAGCGGGAGCTTACGAGCAGTACTTC. Its translation is CASSEGLAGAYEQYF.

On this clonotype itself: At one of its ends the junction is not consistent with the germline gene, which may arise from a read error. The chain carries TRBV5-5 and TRBJ1-4; D ambiguous. The CDR3 is 17 residues long. In germline, CDR1 is SGHKS, CDR2 YYEKEE (reference sequence). The CDR3 protein is CAGSLVEWASRNEKLFF. The DNA of the CDR3 is TGTGCCGGCAGCTTGGTCGAGTGGGCCAGCAGGAATGAAAAACTGTTTTTT.

The chain uses TRBV7-2 and TRBJ2-1; 10 bases agree with TRBD2. The J call is doubtful: the DNA matches TRBJ2-5 better. The germline gives CDR1 SGHTA, CDR2 FQGNSA. There are 19 residues in the CDR3. This CDR3 reads CASSSPGAWSGTSVKTQYF. In DNA form, the CDR3 reads TGTGCCAGCAGCTCCCCGGGTGCGTGGTCCGGGACTAGCGTTAAGACCCAGTACTTC.